This T cell receptor (beta chain) is drawn from a study of shared clonotypes between healthy human individuals. In the case of this clone: The antigen is not known.

Broader study findings: When naive CD4 clonotypes were compared across several donors, around 4.6% were shared. Expectations were that clonotype sharing among donors would be affected by sequencing depth.

Naivety among CD8 cells was defined by CD45RO negativity and positive CCR7 selection, thereby excluding terminally differentiated effector memory CD45RA+ cells. The donor cohort consisted entirely of Caucasian adults residing in Nashville, Tennessee. Here immunoSEQ multiplex PCR was the method, and the copy in TCRdb shows in-frame clones only, minus some. The sample includes 2 million or so clones, around 96% seen only once; the top ten take roughly 1%. V gave up 1 base and J gave up 2 bases, with 6 bases separating them. Germline CDR1 reads LNHNV; CDR2 reads YYDKDF (reference sequence). The CDR3 has 13 residues.

The sequenced material came from naive CD8+ T cells sorted from blood. The V call is TRBV15, the J call TRBJ2-7; possibly TRBD1 for D (5 bases). This TCR came from a man aged 18 to 30 in good health. CDR3 amino acids: CATSRGQTYEQYF. The CDR3 bases are TGTGCCACCAGCAGAGGACAGACCTACGAGCAGTACTTC.